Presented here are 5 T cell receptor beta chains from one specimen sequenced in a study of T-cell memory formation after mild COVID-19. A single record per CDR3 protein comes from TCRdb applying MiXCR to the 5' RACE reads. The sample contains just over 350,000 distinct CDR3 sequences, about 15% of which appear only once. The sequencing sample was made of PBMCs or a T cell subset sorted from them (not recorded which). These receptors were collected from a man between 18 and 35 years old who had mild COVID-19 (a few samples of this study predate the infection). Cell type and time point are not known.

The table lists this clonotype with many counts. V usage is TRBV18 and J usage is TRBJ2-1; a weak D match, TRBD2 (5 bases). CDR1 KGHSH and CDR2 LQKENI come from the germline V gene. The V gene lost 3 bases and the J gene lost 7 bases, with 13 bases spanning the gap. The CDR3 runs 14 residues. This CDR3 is CASSPNQRSNEQFF. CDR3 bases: TGTGCCAGCTCACCTAACCAGCGGAGTAATGAGCAGTTCTTC.

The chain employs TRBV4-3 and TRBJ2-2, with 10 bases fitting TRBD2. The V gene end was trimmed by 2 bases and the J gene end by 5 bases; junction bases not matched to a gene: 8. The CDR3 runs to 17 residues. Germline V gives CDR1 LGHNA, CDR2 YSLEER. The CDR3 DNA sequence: TGCGCCAGCAGCCAATCTAGCGGGGGCCCGAGGACCGGGGAGCTGTTTTTT. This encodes CASSQSSGGPRTGELFF.

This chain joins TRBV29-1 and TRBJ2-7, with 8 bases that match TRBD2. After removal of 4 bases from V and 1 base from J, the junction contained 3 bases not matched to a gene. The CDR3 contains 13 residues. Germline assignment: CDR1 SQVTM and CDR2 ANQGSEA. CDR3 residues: CSVVGTSSYEQYF. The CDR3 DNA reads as TGCAGCGTTGTAGGGACTAGTTCCTACGAGCAGTACTTC.

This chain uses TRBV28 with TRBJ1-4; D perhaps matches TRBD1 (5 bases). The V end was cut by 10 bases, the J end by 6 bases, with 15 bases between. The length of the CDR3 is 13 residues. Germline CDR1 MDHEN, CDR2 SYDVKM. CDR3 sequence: CATWDGAYEKLFF. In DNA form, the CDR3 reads TGTGCCACCTGGGACGGGGCTTATGAAAAACTGTTTTTT.

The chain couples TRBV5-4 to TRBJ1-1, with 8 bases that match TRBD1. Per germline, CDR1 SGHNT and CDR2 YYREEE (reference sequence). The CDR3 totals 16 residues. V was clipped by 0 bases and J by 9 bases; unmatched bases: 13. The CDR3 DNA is TGTGCCAGCAGCTTGGGACAAGATCGGACAGGGAGTCAAGCTTTCTTT. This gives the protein CASSLGQDRTGSQAFF.